A selection of T cell receptor beta chains follows, all from one sample in a study of cytomegalovirus exposure and HLA in healthy donors. Some clones are missing from TCRdb's copy, which holds only in-frame ones; the method was immunoSEQ multiplex PCR. Of roughly 180,000 clones in the sample, under 90% were seen once. The sequenced material came from PBMCs. All receptors come from a male donor in good health and CMV-seronegative. CDR3s leave out the opening cysteine and the closing phenylalanine or tryptophan. Each record gives: V gene, D gene, CDR3 protein. D genes are given only for firm matches.

TRBV5-1 | . | ASSLWGQQDNEQF
TRBV28 | TRBD2 | ASSPGSLAGDEQY
TRBV19 | . | ASSSGDQPQH
TRBV4-3 | . | ASSRNSGETQY
TRBV28 | . | ASSFPDVTSIQY
TRBV7-2 | TRBD1 | ASSLSFDRGNQPQH
TRBV6-1 | TRBD2 | ASSATSGMVGELF
TRBV4-3 | . | ASSQPGGAGNTEAF
TRBV9 | . | ASSFQDRKNEKLF
TRBV7-9 | . | ASSPRNTDTQY
TRBV27 | TRBD2 | ASRGPAGKETQY
TRBV5-1 | . | ASSPWGEAMSTDTQY
TRBV18 | . | ASSPLGGLGTGELF
TRBV10-3 | . | AISEPTGRFGNTIY
TRBV5-5 | . | ASSTGFSEETQY
TRBV9 | . | ASSVQTSSTGELF
TRBV29-1 | TRBD2 | SVQREVRYEQY
TRBV7-2 | TRBD1 | ASSHPGTGGQEQY
TRBV7-9 | . | ASSLTLDGEQF
TRBV5-1 | . | ASSTPKYRAFSYEQY
TRBV29-1 | TRBD2 | SVATLAGAGGELF
TRBV19 | . | ASSPLGRELF
TRBV5-4 | . | ASSLGTDFSGNTIY
TRBV4-2 | . | ASSPPPTAYNEQF
TRBV18 | . | ASSPGQLVPYEQY
TRBV13 | . | ASSPRTTNTIY
TRBV19 | . | ASSISAGSRGNQPQH
TRBV9 | . | ASSVARSRASGELF
TRBV10-3 | TRBD1 | AISLQGAGEQY
TRBV11-2 | . | ATRGSSYEQY
TRBV4-2 | . | ASSQVGGPRGNEQF
TRBV2 | . | ATGRRGGDTQY
TRBV5-6 | TRBD1 | ASSQDRGFKSH
TRBV28 | TRBD1 | ASGYVQGFEQY
TRBV7-9 | TRBD2 | ASSPPRGDRPYEQY
TRBV6-5 | . | ASSYGAGSSYEQY
TRBV7-2 | . | ASSLVTGPAGNTIY
TRBV7-8 | . | ASSSLRQNYGYT
TRBV9 | . | ASSDRVHAEAF
TRBV6-5 | . | ASSYVFGQYYGYT
TRBV28 | . | ASSLSVGPVETQY
TRBV5-1 | TRBD1 | ASSLVEGARLMNTEAF
TRBV5-1 | . | ASSLDQGQGGYT
TRBV7-9 | TRBD2 | ASSGVDSGISQY
TRBV7-9 | TRBD1 | ASSRLPGQGNTEAF
TRBV27 | . | ASSLYRGLETQY
TRBV5-1 | TRBD2 | ASSLLAGPNEQF
TRBV11-1 | . | ASCSGETGELF
TRBV7-9 | TRBD2 | ASSPGGLAEGGEQY
TRBV5-1 | . | ASSLEAQARNTGELF
TRBV7-8 | . | ASRRTVSFATNEKLF
TRBV5-4 | . | ASSLRGGGDKLGELF
TRBV19 | . | ASSIRGNRYGYT
TRBV28 | TRBD1 | ASSELTGGNEKLF
TRBV11-3 | . | ASSLASEETQY
TRBV28 | TRBD1 | ASSSSRADRARPEQY
TRBV11-1 | . | ASSLEGPYEQY
TRBV4-1 | . | ASSLGLTSSGNTIY
TRBV28 | . | ASSLNQGGSYEQY